Following are 23 T cell receptor beta chains from one sample sequenced in a study of blood T cell repertoires in COVID-19. Libraries were prepared by immunoSEQ multiplex PCR; TCRdb keeps only in-frame clonotypes and omits some of them. Among over 120,000 clones listed, 88% were seen once. Sequenced sample: peripheral blood. The receptors originated from a woman between 45 and 60 years old with acute or convalescent COVID-19.

A few counts support this clone. This sequence joins TRBV11-2 and TRBJ2-1; TRBD2 is a possible D gene (5 bases). This CDR3 comprises 13 residues. Germline-derived CDR1 and CDR2 are SGHAT and FQNNGV. The V gene lost 5 bases and the J gene lost 9 bases, with 14 bases spanning the gap. The CDR3 region is CASSPDGLVEQFF. CDR3 DNA sequence: TGTGCCAGCAGCCCGGACGGACTGGTTGAGCAGTTCTTC.

This chain joins TRBV9 and TRBJ2-3; D possibly corresponds to TRBD1 (6 bases). The CDR3 spans 17 residues. Trimming removed 4 bases at V and 1 base at J, with 19 bases between. Germline CDR1 and CDR2: SGDLS and YYNGEE. The chain's CDR3 is CASSYRARLSGTDTQYF. CDR3 sequence (DNA): TGTGCCAGCAGCTACAGGGCTAGGCTTTCTGGCACAGATACGCAGTATTTT.

The V and J genes are TRBV10-3 and TRBJ2-5, with D possibly matching TRBD2 (5 bases). V gave up 0 bases and J gave up 1 base, with 9 bases separating them. Germline CDR1 reads ENHRY; CDR2 reads SYGVKD. This CDR3 has 15 amino acids. The CDR3 spells CAISESGSLQETQYF. The DNA for the CDR3 is TGTGCCATCAGTGAGTCGGGGAGTCTCCAAGAGACCCAGTACTTC.

The V and J genes are TRBV7-9 and TRBJ2-2, with TRBD1 identical over 11 bases. Germline CDR1 reads SEHNR; CDR2 reads FQNEAQ (reference sequence). This CDR3 spans 16 amino acids. Trimming took 4 bases from V and 1 from J; bases not matched to a gene: 2. The CDR3 loop is CASSSGTGGNTGELFF. CDR3 bases: TGTGCCAGCAGCTCCGGGACAGGGGGGAACACCGGGGAGCTGTTTTTT.

The V and J genes are TRBV12-3 or TRBV12-4 and TRBJ2-3, with a tentative D call TRBD2 (7 bases). This CDR3 comprises 13 residues. Trimming stripped 5 bases from V and 4 bases from J, with 10 bases between. CDR3 nucleotides: TGTGCCAGCAGTGGGGGGGCTGCAGATACGCAGTATTTT. Translation gives CASSGGAADTQYF.

The CDR3 loop is CASSVDRRENTGELFF. CDR3 bases: TGTGCCAGCAGCGTAGACCGGCGGGAGAACACCGGGGAGCTGTTTTTT. The J gene is TRBJ2-2, the V gene TRBV9; D possibly corresponds to TRBD2 (6 bases). The ends were cut back, 0 bases at V and 1 base at J, with 10 bases in the middle. This CDR3 region has 16 residues. Looked up from germline, CDR1 is SGDLS and CDR2 is YYNGEE. The full variable domain, completed using reference TRBV9 and TRBJ2-2, is DSGVTQTPKHLITATGQRVTLRCSPRSGDLSVYWYQQSLDQGLQFLIQYYNGEERAKGNILERFSAQQFPDLHSELNLSSLELGDSALYFCASSVDRRENTGELFFGEGSRLTVL.

This chain joins TRBV18 and TRBJ1-2; TRBD1 matches 8 bases. Germline CDR1 is KGHSH and CDR2 is LQKENI. After removal of 2 bases from V and 5 bases from J, the junction contained 4 bases not matched to a gene. There are 14 residues in the CDR3. DNA for the CDR3: TGTGCCAGCTCACCAGGGACAGGTTATTATGGCTACACCTTC. Translated, it gives CASSPGTGYYGYTF.

J is TRBJ2-7 and V is TRBV30; 8 bases align to TRBD1. Germline CDR1 is GTSNPN and CDR2 is SVGIG (reference sequence). The CDR3 runs 19 residues. The ends lost 4 bases at V and 4 bases at J; junction bases unmatched: 24. This CDR3 reads CAWNRTPGQVINGQYEQYF. CDR3 coding DNA: TGTGCCTGGAACCGAACACCGGGACAGGTGATAAACGGGCAGTACGAGCAGTACTTC. Full variable domain (rest looked up from reference TRBV30 and TRBJ2-7): SQTIHQWPATLVQPVGSPLSLECTVEGTSNPNLYWYRQAAGRGLQLLFYSVGIGQISSEVPQNLSASRPQDRQFILSSKKLLLSDSGFYLCAWNRTPGQVINGQYEQYFGPGTRLTVT.

The V and J genes are TRBV5-1 and TRBJ1-5; D is perhaps TRBD1 (5 bases). This CDR3 has 15 residues. Trimming took off 1 base at V and 2 bases at J, with 10 bases between the two ends. From germline, CDR1 is SGHRS and CDR2 YFSETQ. CDR3 amino acids: CASSLWGEGNQPQHF. The DNA of the CDR3 is TGCGCCAGCAGCTTGTGGGGGGAGGGCAATCAGCCCCAGCATTTT.

The chain carries TRBV4-1 and TRBJ2-1; TRBD2 matches at 8 bases. This CDR3 has 14 residues. Trimming removed 8 bases from V and 7 bases from J; junction bases left unmatched: 10. Germline V lookup: CDR1 MGHRA, CDR2 YSYEKL. The CDR3, as DNA: TGCGCCAGCCACGGGGGGGCCTTAGTTAATGAGCAGTTCTTC. Its translation is CASHGGALVNEQFF.

The genes are TRBV6-5 and TRBJ2-7; maybe TRBD2 (7 bases). Germline CDR1 is MNHEY and CDR2 is SVGAGI. With 10 bases removed from V and 2 bases from J, the gap between germline ends came to 21 bases. There are 15 residues in the CDR3. CDR3: CATRGGARSPYEQYF. The CDR3 coding sequence is TGTGCCACCAGAGGGGGGGCACGATCCCCCTACGAGCAGTACTTC.

This clone was seen more than once but under ten times. The chain has TRBV6-6 and TRBJ2-7, with TRBD1 matching 9 bases. Germline V gene lookup returns CDR1 MNHNY and CDR2 SVGAGI (reference sequence). The CDR3 extends over 15 amino acids. The trim removed 0 bases at V and 1 base at J, leaving 1 base unmatched. The CDR3 DNA sequence: TGTGCCAGCAGTTACTCGGGACAGGGTTCCTACGAGCAGTACTTC. Protein product: CASSYSGQGSYEQYF.

This sequence joins TRBV5-4 and TRBJ2-7, with D perhaps TRBD2 (6 bases). Trimming left V 4 bases short and J 3 bases short, with 23 bases between. The length of the CDR3 is 17 residues. Looked up from germline, CDR1 is SGHNT and CDR2 is YYREEE (reference sequence). The CDR3: CASSRSGVAAIYYEQYF. The DNA of the CDR3 is TGTGCCAGCAGCAGGTCGGGGGTAGCGGCCATTTACTACGAGCAGTACTTC.

CDR3 protein: CSASLAGASGANVLTF. CDR3 nucleotides: TGCAGTGCTAGTCTAGCGGGAGCATCAGGGGCCAACGTCCTGACTTTC. V usage is TRBV20-1 and J usage is TRBJ2-6; 10 bases match TRBD2. V dropped 3 bases and J dropped 4; count of bases not matched to a gene: 6. The CDR3 runs 16 residues. Looked up from germline, CDR1 is DFQATT and CDR2 is SNEGSKA (reference sequence).

The chain has TRBV14 and TRBJ1-1; D is perhaps TRBD1 (5 bases). The ends were cut back, 6 bases at V and 1 base at J, with 12 bases in the middle. The CDR3 loop spans 14 amino acids. Germline CDR1 and CDR2: SGHDN and FVKESK. The CDR3 sequence: CASRAAGSNTEAFF. The CDR3 nucleotides read TGTGCCAGCAGAGCTGCAGGGTCGAACACTGAAGCTTTCTTT.

The sample holds a few counts of this clone. The chain is built from TRBV5-1 and TRBJ1-1, with 7 bases aligning to TRBD1. The V segment lost 0 bases and the J segment 6 bases; nucleotides outside the gene matches: 2. CDR3 size: 13 residues. Germline V gene lookup returns CDR1 SGHRS and CDR2 YFSETQ. The CDR3 sequence is CASSLEGAPEAFF. For the CDR3, the DNA is TGCGCCAGCAGCTTGGAGGGGGCGCCTGAAGCTTTCTTT.

J is TRBJ1-1 and V is TRBV29-1; the match to TRBD1 covers 7 bases. Trimming took 7 bases from V and 3 from J; bases not matched to a gene: 8. Germline assignment: CDR1 SQVTM and CDR2 ANQGSEA. CDR3 size: 13 residues. CDR3 in DNA: TGCAGCGCGATCCTTACAGGGGACACTGAAGCTTTCTTT. Its protein product is CSAILTGDTEAFF.

The chain is built from TRBV2 and TRBJ2-7; the match to TRBD1 covers 8 bases. V shed 9 bases, J shed 11 bases, and the junction held 6 bases outside the gene matches. This CDR3 region has 10 residues. CDR1 SNHLY and CDR2 FYNNEI come from the germline V gene. The CDR3 sequence is CARKPGQEYF. The CDR3 DNA follows: TGTGCCAGAAAACCGGGACAGGAGTACTTC. Complete variable domain (other parts from reference TRBV2 and TRBJ2-7): EPEVTQTPSHQVTQMGQEVILRCVPISNHLYFYWYRQILGQKVEFLVSFYNNEISEKSEIFDDQFSVERPDGSNFTLKIRSTKLEDSAMYFCARKPGQEYFGPGTRLTVT.

V and J are TRBV4-1 and TRBJ1-2, with TRBD1 as a possible D gene (6 bases). V was pared by 0 bases and J by 5 bases, with 13 bases between. The CDR3 length is 15 residues. The V gene's germline CDR1 is MGHRA and CDR2 YSYEKL. This chain's CDR3 is CASSQDPTGQYGYTF. Here the CDR3 DNA reads TGCGCCAGCAGCCAAGATCCAACAGGGCAGTATGGCTACACCTTC.

The gene calls are TRBV5-1 and TRBJ1-5; 7 bases are shared with TRBD1. The V gene end was trimmed by 0 bases and the J gene end by 3 bases; junction bases not matched to a gene: 3. The CDR3 length is 15 residues. The germline V gene has CDR1 SGHRS and CDR2 YFSETQ. As DNA, the CDR3 is TGCGCCAGCAGCTTGGAGGGGACAGTCAATCAGCCCCAGCATTTT. Translated, it gives CASSLEGTVNQPQHF.

The count of this clone is one. The chain combines TRBV18 with TRBJ2-3; no clear D gene. V lost 4 bases to trimming and J lost 1 base, with 15 bases between them. The CDR3 length is 16 residues. Looked up from germline, CDR1 is KGHSH and CDR2 is LQKENI. CDR3 sequence reads: CASSLAFVTGTDTQYF. The CDR3 nucleotides are TGTGCCAGCTCACTAGCCTTTGTAACCGGCACAGATACGCAGTATTTT.

The chain employs TRBV12-3 or TRBV12-4 and TRBJ2-2, with 7 nucleotides matching TRBD1. After removal of 7 bases from V and 8 bases from J, the junction contained 7 bases not matched to a gene. The length of the CDR3 is 13 residues. The CDR3 reads CASTWGQSGELFF. CDR3 bases: TGTGCCAGCACTTGGGGACAGTCAGGGGAGCTGTTTTTT.

This chain uses TRBV12-3 or TRBV12-4 with TRBJ1-1; 8 bases map to TRBD1. The CDR3 contains 12 residues. With 3 bases clipped from V and 9 bases from J, the junction kept 3 bases outside the gene matches. The CDR3 DNA sequence: TGTGCCAGCAGTTTCGTCAGGGGGCAAGCTTTCTTT. It translates to CASSFVRGQAFF.